This T cell receptor (beta chain) was found in a study of cytomegalovirus exposure and HLA in healthy donors. In the study overall: Earlier work reported 90 million to 120 million unique TCR beta sequences from roughly 180 million T cells.

Remarks on this clone: Antigen specificity is unknown.

Both 60 Vbeta primers and 13 Jbeta primers went into the PCR. TCRdb's copy holds only in-frame clones and misses some; the assay was immunoSEQ multiplex PCR. The sample carries about 62,000 clones, roughly 86% recorded once. General observations from the study: What was likely a sequencing artifact was a cluster of highly shared sequence variants. Cytomegalovirus association was listed for 164 TCR beta chains. In a later analysis, a missense DCLRE1C variant was linked to TCR beta V- and J-gene trimming.

V dropped 5 bases and J dropped 7 bases, with 21 bases sitting between them. The CDR3 runs 15 residues. The germline CDR1 and CDR2 sequences are SGHNT and YENEEA. This clonotype originated in a man aged 18-30 years in good health and CMV-seronegative. The sample consisted of PBMCs. V is TRBV11-3 and J is TRBJ2-7; D might be TRBD1 (6 bases). The CDR3 loop reads CASSLTGWGLGEQYF. For the CDR3, the DNA is TGTGCCAGCAGCCTAACAGGGTGGGGGCTAGGGGAGCAGTACTTC.